Detailed here is one T cell receptor beta chain. The antigen is undetermined. V shed 7 bases, J shed 7 bases, and the junction held 3 bases outside the gene matches. CDR3 length: 11 residues. Germline lookup yields CDR1 MNHEY and CDR2 SMNVEV (reference sequence). The data are from a study of T cell responses to AZD1222 COVID-19 vaccine. Measured with immunoSEQ multiplex PCR; TCRdb has only the in-frame clones, and not every one. The sample comprises approximately 140,000 clones, 80% to 95% of which are singletons, and about 3.3% rests with the top ten. Combined were second doses at about 4 or about 12 weeks. General study findings and limits: Dominant at 160-218 and 743-854, vaccine-associated CD4 TCRs also spanned spike.

The rearrangement uses TRBV27 and TRBJ1-2; 7 nucleotides match TRBD1. Sequences were derived from peripheral blood, sampled 28 days after the second AZD1222 dose. This receptor was taken from an adult who received the AZD1222 COVID-19 vaccine. CDR3 loop: CASKQGSGYTF. CDR3 nucleotide sequence: TGTGCCAGCAAACAGGGGTCTGGCTACACCTTC.